This T cell receptor (beta chain) was sequenced for a study of technical replicates of blood from a handful of donors. Here immunoSEQ multiplex PCR was the method, and the copy in TCRdb shows in-frame clones only, minus some. Among over 50,000 clones listed, about 87% were seen once. The length of the CDR3 is 18 residues. The chain employs TRBV21-1 and TRBJ1-6; TRBD1, as called in the table, went unchecked against the DNA. TRBV21-1 is a pseudogene. The sequence was obtained from a human donor in good health. Some clones in this sample may be carry-over from other donors' samples. What was sequenced was PBMCs. Written as DNA, the CDR3 is TGTGCCAGCCGAAGACAGCCCCTCGCCAGCTCCTATAATTCACCCCTCCACTTT. It encodes CASRRQPLASSYNSPLHF.